These 10 T cell receptor beta chains were all obtained from the same sample, sequenced in a study of patients and donors after allogeneic stem cell transplantation (dated by TCRdb to the early 2020s). The library relied on RT-PCR. The instrument was a NextSeq 550. TCRdb reran the public reads through fastp at Q25 and MiXCR, keeping productive beta chains. Each entry merges the rows of one CDR3 protein and shows their most common DNA and genes. The sample table shows approximately 200,000 distinct CDR3 sequences, and roughly 40% are seen once. 33% of the sample rests with the top ten. The sequenced sample was blood, either unsorted or a sorted T cell fraction (not recorded which). These TCRs come from a human donor who was either an allogeneic HSCT recipient or a stem cell or donor lymphocyte infusion donor (not recorded which). It is not recorded whose cells these are; they may come from a transplant donor.

This clonotype was counted only a few times. The rearrangement uses TRBV6-5 and TRBJ1-2; D may be TRBD1 (5 bases). Germline V gene data show CDR1 as MNHEY and CDR2 as SVGAGI. Trimming stripped 1 base from V and 4 bases from J, with 19 bases between. The CDR3 runs 17 residues. This chain's CDR3 is CASSYFPRGGISYGYTF. The CDR3 DNA reads TGTGCCAGCAGTTACTTTCCACGGGGCGGAATCAGCTATGGCTACACCTTC.

V usage is TRBV4-2 and J usage is TRBJ2-1, with 11 bases lining up with TRBD2. This CDR3 contains 16 residues. From germline, CDR1 is LGHNA and CDR2 YNFKEQ. V was clipped by 1 base and J by 4 bases; unmatched bases: 3. The CDR3 is CASSQVTSGRYNEQFF. Written as DNA, the CDR3 is TGTGCCAGCAGCCAAGTAACTAGCGGGAGATACAATGAGCAGTTCTTC.

In this sample, this clonotype turned up many times. This sequence joins TRBV6-1 and TRBJ1-2; tentative D call: TRBD1 (5 bases). The CDR3 is 17 residues long. The V and J ends lost 2 bases and 0 bases respectively, with 16 bases between them. The germline V gene has CDR1 MNHNS and CDR2 SASEGT. The CDR3 spells CASSETGGIEANYGYTF. CDR3 sequence (DNA): TGTGCCAGCAGTGAAACAGGAGGCATAGAGGCTAACTATGGCTACACCTTC.

Only a few counts were recorded for this clonotype. CDR3 residues: CASSVEGTSEQYF. CDR3 DNA sequence: TGTGCCAGCAGCGTAGAAGGAACGAGCGAGCAGTACTTC. The chain couples TRBV9 to TRBJ2-7; D unresolved. Germline-derived CDR1 and CDR2 are SGDLS and YYNGEE. There are 13 residues in the CDR3. Trimming removed 0 bases at V and 6 bases at J, with 10 bases between.

This clonotype appeared a few times. The rearrangement links TRBV12-3 or TRBV12-4 to TRBJ1-1, with a possible D match to TRBD1 (5 bases). V shed 7 bases and J shed 4 bases, with 25 bases lying between them. CDR3 size: 17 residues. The CDR3 region has the DNA TGTGCCAGCACCCTTGGGGGAAGGCCCCTCCTATCCACTGAAGCTTTCTTT. Its protein product is CASTLGGRPLLSTEAFF.

In this sample, this clonotype turned up a few times. The chain links TRBV12-3 or TRBV12-4 to TRBJ2-2; 10 bases align to TRBD1. This CDR3 contains 15 residues. Unmatched junction bases numbered 7, after V lost 5 bases and J lost 7 bases. Here the CDR3 DNA reads TGTGCCAGCAGTCGGCGGACAGGGGGTATCGGGGAGCTGTTTTTT. As protein: CASSRRTGGIGELFF.

At least ten counts were recorded for this clonotype. The V call is TRBV3-1, the J call TRBJ1-1, with unresolved D. This CDR3 is 13 amino acids long. Trimming removed 1 base from V and 0 bases from J, with 3 bases in between. CDR1 is LGHDT and CDR2 is YNNKEL in the germline V gene (reference sequence). DNA for the CDR3: TGTGCCAGCAGCCAAGGCATGAACACTGAAGCTTTCTTT. It yields the protein CASSQGMNTEAFF.

The V call is TRBV11-3, the J call TRBJ2-1, with no clear D. The length of the CDR3 is 17 residues. The germline V gene has CDR1 SGHNT and CDR2 YENEEA. V was cut by 0 bases and J by 0 bases, with 12 bases left in between. The CDR3 here is CASSLDSSPSSYNEQFF. The CDR3 bases are TGTGCCAGCAGCTTAGATAGTTCCCCGAGCTCCTACAATGAGCAGTTCTTC.

This clonotype was seen once. This chain uses TRBV5-1 with TRBJ2-2, with 9 bases aligning to TRBD1. Germline V lookup: CDR1 SGHRS, CDR2 YFSETQ. J lost 7 bases, V lost 4 bases, and 11 bases had no gene match. This CDR3 is 16 amino acids long. CDR3 DNA: TGCGCCAGCAGCCCACGTCCCGGGACAGGGAGCGGGGAGCTGTTTTTT. Its translation: CASSPRPGTGSGELFF.

There are a few counts of this clonotype. CDR3 sequence (DNA): TGTGCCAGCAGAGCAGGGGGTGGCTACACCTTC. This translates into CASRAGGGYTF. J is TRBJ1-2 and V is TRBV25-1, with 7 nucleotides matching TRBD1. The V gene's germline CDR1 is MGHDK and CDR2 SYGVNS. After removal of 6 bases from V and 7 bases from J, the junction contained 2 bases not matched to a gene. The CDR3 runs 11 residues.